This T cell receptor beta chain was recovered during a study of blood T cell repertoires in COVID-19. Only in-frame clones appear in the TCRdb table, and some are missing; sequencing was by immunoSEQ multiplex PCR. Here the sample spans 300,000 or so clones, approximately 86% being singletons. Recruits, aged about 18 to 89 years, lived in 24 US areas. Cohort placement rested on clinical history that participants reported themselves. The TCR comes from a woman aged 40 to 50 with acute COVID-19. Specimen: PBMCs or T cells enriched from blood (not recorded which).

CDR3 region: CASSMRGGYNEQFF. The CDR3 DNA follows: TGTGCCAGCAGTATGCGGGGGGGCTACAATGAGCAGTTCTTC. The V gene is TRBV6-5, the J gene TRBJ2-1; 9 positions agree with TRBD2. CDR3 length: 14 residues. Germline CDR1 is MNHEY and CDR2 is SVGAGI. J gave up 3 bases and V 5 bases, and 2 bases lay outside the gene matches.